This T cell receptor (beta chain) was sequenced for a study of T cell responses to AZD1222 COVID-19 vaccine. Profiling relied on immunoSEQ multiplex PCR, and the TCRdb table lists in-frame clones only, not all of them. Of around 110,000 clones listed, roughly 87% are singletons. CDR3 size: 15 residues. Trimming removed 10 bases at V and 5 bases at J, with 21 bases between. The V gene's germline CDR1 is MNHEY and CDR2 SMNVEV (reference sequence). The chain combines TRBV27 with TRBJ1-5, with a weak D call TRBD1 (5 bases). This material consisted of peripheral blood, taken on day 0 of AZD1222 vaccination. The receptor was derived from an adult in good health. The CDR3 sequence: CATNFPDSPDQPQHF. CDR3 DNA: TGTGCCACCAACTTTCCCGACAGCCCGGATCAGCCCCAGCATTTT.